This TCR beta chain was found in a study of cytomegalovirus exposure and HLA in healthy donors (dated by TCRdb to about 2017). Regarding the research as a whole: According to an earlier analysis of a few hundred of the donors, 150 million to 200 million T cells yielded over 90 million unique TCR beta sequences and 250 to 350 Gb of sequence data. Donor age, sex, ethnicity and CMV serostatus were compiled together with the repertoire data. Rather than using new phenotypic data, the later analysis identified candidate immune exposures from TCR beta sequences and from how often those sequences occurred across donors. A later analysis re-examined previously published TCR beta repertoires from more than 650 donors and added high-resolution HLA genotyping to investigate patterns of TCR occurrence. Along with the approximately 650-subject first cohort, a separate validation cohort of more than 90 different subjects was used. Using immunosequencing, the study profiled T cell repertoires from 666 subjects and related those repertoires to cytomegalovirus serostatus. An early release that covered fewer than 750 HLA-typed donors contained about 290 gigabases of sequencing data and 85 million to 100 million unique TCR sequences. In a later genetic analysis, genome-wide SNP genotypes for about 55% of the 666 donors were used, and that subset was treated as a discovery cohort. Every discovery cohort repertoire had been produced on one sequencing platform. About five DR-DQ haplotypes were treated as single units for association and clustering because of strong linkage in the cohort. The number of donors typed differed by locus, with roughly 629-640 for A, B, C, DRB1 and DQB1, around 520 for DQA1, 600 to 610 for DPA1, and about 450 for DPB1. HLA typing covered class I and class II loci at four-digit resolution. To decide whether each TCR beta V gene segment behaved as functional or pseudogenic, an earlier analysis of some 600 of the donors relied on high-throughput TCR beta sequencing. On average, around 230,000 unique TCR beta nucleotide sequences were sequenced per donor among a few hundred genotyped donors of the cohort, with roughly 18% of those sequences being non-productive. The study aimed to test whether cataloging public T cell receptors could reveal signatures of past pathogen exposure. To predict cytomegalovirus infection status, the study brought together high-throughput TCR immunosequencing, statistical association of individual TCRs with disease status, and machine learning. Of the 300 to 500 genotyped donors, 81% were placed in the genetic ancestry cluster associated with self-reported Caucasian donors. Beyond this particular receptor, the publication reports: In an earlier analysis of some 540 of the donors, most TCR beta V segments appeared in productive rearrangements about 87% or about 30% of the time, broadly matching IMGT annotations. Correlated functional status among segregating V segments might be attributable to linkage disequilibrium, but an unknown experimental factor could not be ruled out. When HLA alleles, especially DR and DQ, strongly co-occurred, TCR associations were difficult to assign to individual alleles. In a later genetic analysis, a missense DCLRE1C variant was associated with V-gene and J-gene trimming of TCR beta chains, and the association was replicated in an independent cohort. A further reported finding was that TCR beta sequences accurately predicted the HLA-A and HLA-B alleles for most subjects in the first cohort. A later analysis found that HLA-associated TCR beta chains were more clonally expanded and had lower generation probabilities than equally common non-associated chains. Compared with the approximately 670-donor mean, donors in an Asian-associated ancestry cluster had fewer N-insertions in productive TCRs, according to a later genetic analysis. A later analysis associated 15,000 to 20,000 TCR beta sequences with specific HLA alleles at a false discovery rate of 0.05. Because counts were too low, roughly 17 rarely observed V segments, including chromosome 9 orphons, were left out of the earlier analysis of about 620 of the donors. While some public TCRs were present in many individuals, most TCR sequences turned up only very rarely across donors. In vitro tests confirmed that a few of the cytomegalovirus-associated TCR beta chains recognize cytomegalovirus antigens. Because the 87-base-pair reads could not distinguish some IMGT-functional V segments, including TRBV6-2 and TRBV6-3, those segments were excluded. The authors suggested that the approach could potentially be extended to other disease states and immunological phenotypes. This cohort had only TCR beta chains sequenced, and the lack of alpha or paired-chain data limited which features could be detected. Presence/absence analyses assumed roughly uniform sequencing depth across donors, an assumption that may not hold. Several of the top co-occurrence clusters appeared to be linked to parvovirus B19, influenza, CMV and Epstein-Barr virus, according to a later analysis. In a later analysis, the rate of TCR association differed among HLA loci, with DRB1 alleles having the most associated TCRs and HLA-C alleles having the fewest. A group of highly shared sequence variants was considered likely to be a technical artifact of the sequencing pipeline. Because HLA typing was unavailable for some donors at each locus, only the typed subset was used in association tests. The only immune exposure information available for the cohort was CMV serostatus. Most CMV-associated TCR beta chains appeared to be HLA-restricted in a later analysis, and the HLA associations seemed to be driven largely by CMV exposure. In the study, 150 to 200 TCR beta chains were listed as associated with cytomegalovirus. The classifier was reported to diagnose cytomegalovirus status with high specificity and sensitivity in both the original and validation cohorts.

The cohort comprised some 680 healthy bone marrow donors. At the time of sampling, all cohort members were nominally healthy, though unrecorded immune exposures were likely present. CMV serostatus was positive for almost 300 and negative for about 50% of the roughly 700 cohort members, and was not recorded for this donor. A peripheral blood sample was collected from each donor, and TCR beta sequencing was performed on peripheral blood mononuclear cells. Genomic DNA extraction from the blood cell samples was performed with the Qiagen DNeasy Blood Extraction Kit. Receptors were amplified or captured by the immunoSEQ multiplex PCR assay. The multiplex PCR relied on a mix of 60 forward primers for TCR Vbeta segments and 13 reverse primers for TCR Jbeta segments. The CDR3 region of rearranged TCR beta genes was amplified from genomic DNA by a multiplex PCR assay. Amplified TCR beta libraries were sequenced as 87-base-pair reads on the Illumina HiSeq System. The authors' pipeline ran thus. In a later analysis, tens of millions of unique TCR beta chains were counted across the 690 or so repertoires, and roughly 9.9 million of these chains were shared by at least two donors. To remove PCR and sequencing errors, raw reads were error-corrected and collapsed into unique sequences using a nearest-neighbor algorithm that merged closely related sequences. To assign V, D and J gene segments, CDR3 sequences were aligned to IMGT reference sequences. Each retained sequence needed at least a six-nucleotide match to both a V gene segment and a J gene segment. Rearrangements were classified as productive when the CDR3 lacked stop codons and remained in frame with V and J, and all other rearrangements were classified as non-productive. CDR3 was defined according to IMGT convention as the region running from the second conserved V-encoded cysteine to the conserved J-encoded phenylalanine. The earlier analysis of roughly 590 of the donors excluded any sequence lacking an unambiguous match to a single V gene segment. An earlier analysis of some 500 of the donors classified V segments as functional when productive rearrangements were above 56.7% and as segregating when the standard deviation between donors was above 5%. To diagnose cytomegalovirus status from the catalog of TCR beta chain sequences, a statistical classification framework was built. V and J gene assignment, in a later analysis, came from comparing TCR nucleotide sequences with IMGT/GENE-DB human TR gene sequences. In a later analysis, CDR3 sequences and most-parsimonious VDJ recombination scenarios were assigned using the TCRdist pipeline. In a later analysis, each TCR beta chain was defined by its CDR3 amino acid sequence together with its V-gene family, and reads lacking a unique V-gene family were excluded. As a way to deal with suspected cross-contamination and a sequencing artifact, a later analysis dropped hundreds of nucleotide sequences that were highly shared and had low generation probability. In a later analysis, a clonal expansion index was calculated for each public chain from normalized within-repertoire ranks of inferred template counts. A later analysis computed generation probabilities with a VDJ recombination model fitted to out-of-frame rearrangements, and checked the results against IGoR. A later analysis scored TCR-TCR, TCR-HLA and TCR-CMV co-occurrence with hypergeometric tests, applying a repertoire-size bias correction to TCR pairs. A later analysis estimated false discovery rates by permuting HLA or CMV assignments 20 times. In a later analysis, co-occurring TCRs were grouped using DBSCAN, and TCRdist sequence similarity was added for clustering within HLA-allele-positive subsets. For co-occurrence clustering, repertoires with fewer than 30,000 or more than 120,000 public chains were excluded, along with roughly five repertoires with anomalous nucleotide sharing. Not all clones reach the TCRdb copy of this immuneACCESS table, which keeps in-frame sequences only. Checked studies attribute under half of the gap to unresolved V genes and leave the rest unexplained. D and trimming were read from the DNA, whereas the V and J calls and clone size are those reported in that table. The sample table records 70,000 to 95,000 clones; approximately 80% of these occur just once. The ten biggest clones cover around an eighth of the sample.

From cysteine to phenylalanine, the CDR3 is 15 amino acids long. This entry keeps only the CDR3 DNA: 45 bases, framed from base 1. The germline V gene gives CDR1 as SGHVS and CDR2 as FNYEAQ. Trimmed from V: 3 bases; trimmed from J: 2 bases; junction bases lacking a gene match: 4. Of note for this clone: Its binding antigen is unknown. Base qualities are missing; no much larger clone stands one base away.

The chain employs TRBV7-6 and TRBJ1-1, and 9 junction bases match TRBD1. The TCR was taken from a human donor in good health. Sequencing was carried out using PBMCs. The DNA reads as follows: TGTGCCAGCAGCTTCGGGACAGGGTTCAACACTGAAGCTTTCTTT. This is translated as CASSFGTGFNTEAFF.